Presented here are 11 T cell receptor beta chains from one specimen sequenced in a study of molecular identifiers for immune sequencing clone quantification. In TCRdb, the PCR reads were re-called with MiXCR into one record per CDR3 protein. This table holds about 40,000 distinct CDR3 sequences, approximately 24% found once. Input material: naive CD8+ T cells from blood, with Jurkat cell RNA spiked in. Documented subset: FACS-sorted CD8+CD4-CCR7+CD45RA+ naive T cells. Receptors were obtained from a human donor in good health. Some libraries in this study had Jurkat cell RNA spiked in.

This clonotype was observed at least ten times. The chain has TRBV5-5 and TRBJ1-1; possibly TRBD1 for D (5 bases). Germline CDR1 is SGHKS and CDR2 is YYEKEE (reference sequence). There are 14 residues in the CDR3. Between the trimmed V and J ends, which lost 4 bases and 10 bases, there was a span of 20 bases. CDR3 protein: CASSHRTETAGAFF. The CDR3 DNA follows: TGTGCCAGCAGCCATCGGACGGAGACAGCGGGAGCTTTCTTT. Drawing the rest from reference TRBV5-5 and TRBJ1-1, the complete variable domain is DAGVTQSPTHLIKTRGQQVTLRCSPISGHKSVSWYQQVLGQGPQFIFQYYEKEERGRGNFPDRFSARQFPNYSSELNVNALLLGDSALYLCASSHRTETAGAFFGQGTRLTVV.

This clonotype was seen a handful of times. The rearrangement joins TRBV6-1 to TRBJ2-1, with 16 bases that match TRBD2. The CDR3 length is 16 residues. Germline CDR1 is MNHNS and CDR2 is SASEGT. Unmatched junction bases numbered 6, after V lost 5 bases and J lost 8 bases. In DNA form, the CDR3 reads TGTGCCAGCAGTCCCGGGACTAGCGGGAGGGCCTATGAGCAGTTCTTC. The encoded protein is CASSPGTSGRAYEQFF.

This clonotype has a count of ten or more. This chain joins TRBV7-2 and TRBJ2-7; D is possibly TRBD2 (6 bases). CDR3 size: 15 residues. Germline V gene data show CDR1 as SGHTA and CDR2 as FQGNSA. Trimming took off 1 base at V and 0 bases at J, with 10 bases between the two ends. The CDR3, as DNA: TGTGCCAGCAGCTTAGAGGGACTGATCTCCTACGAGCAGTACTTC. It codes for CASSLEGLISYEQYF.

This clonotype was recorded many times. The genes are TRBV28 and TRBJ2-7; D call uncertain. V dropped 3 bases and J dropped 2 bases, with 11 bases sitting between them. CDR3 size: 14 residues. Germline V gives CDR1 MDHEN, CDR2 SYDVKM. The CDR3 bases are TGTGCCAGCAGTTTCCTAGGGTCGGCCTACGAGCAGTACTTC. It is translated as CASSFLGSAYEQYF.

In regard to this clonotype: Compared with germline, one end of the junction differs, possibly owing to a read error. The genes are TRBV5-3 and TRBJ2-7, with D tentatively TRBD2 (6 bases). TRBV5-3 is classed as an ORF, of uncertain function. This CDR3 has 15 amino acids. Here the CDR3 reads CASSLWGTSSYEQYF. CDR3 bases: TGTGCCAGCAGCTTGTGGGGGACTTCCTCCTACGAGCAGTACTTC.

DNA of the CDR3: TGTGCCCGCCGCTTAGACCCAGTTACGCAGTATTTT. Translated: CARRLDPVTQYF. The chain links TRBV7-2 to TRBJ2-3, with D unclear. The germline V and J ends were trimmed by 11 bases and 8 bases, with 17 bases remaining between them. Germline values: CDR1 SGHTA, CDR2 FQGNSA. The CDR3 consists of 12 residues.

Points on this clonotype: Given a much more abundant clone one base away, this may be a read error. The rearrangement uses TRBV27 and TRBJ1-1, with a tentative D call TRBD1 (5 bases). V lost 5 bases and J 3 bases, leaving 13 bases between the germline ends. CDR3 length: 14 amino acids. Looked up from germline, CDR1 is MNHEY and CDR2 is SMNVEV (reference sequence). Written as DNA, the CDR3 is TGTGCCAGCAGTCTGACAGCTATGGACACTGAAGCTTTCTTT. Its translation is CASSLTAMDTEAFF.

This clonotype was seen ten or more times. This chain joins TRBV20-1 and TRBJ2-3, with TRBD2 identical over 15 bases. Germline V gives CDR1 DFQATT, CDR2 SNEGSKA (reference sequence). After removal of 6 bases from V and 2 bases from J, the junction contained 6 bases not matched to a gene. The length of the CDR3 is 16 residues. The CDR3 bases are TGCAGTGCGGGACTAGCGGGGGGCTACGTCACAGATACGCAGTATTTT. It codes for CSAGLAGGYVTDTQYF.

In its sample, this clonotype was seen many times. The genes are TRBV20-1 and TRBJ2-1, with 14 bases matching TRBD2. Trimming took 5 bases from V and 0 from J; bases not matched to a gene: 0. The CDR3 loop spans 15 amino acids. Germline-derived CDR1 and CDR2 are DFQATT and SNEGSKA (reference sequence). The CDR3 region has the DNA TGCAGTGCTGGGACTAGCGGGAGCTCCTACAATGAGCAGTTCTTC. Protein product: CSAGTSGSSYNEQFF.

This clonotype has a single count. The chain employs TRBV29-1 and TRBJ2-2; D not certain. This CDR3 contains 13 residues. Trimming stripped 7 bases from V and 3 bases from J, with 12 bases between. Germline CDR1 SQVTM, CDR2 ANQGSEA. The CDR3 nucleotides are TGCAGCGCTGCAAGGGCGGACACCGGGGAGCTGTTTTTT. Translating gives CSAARADTGELFF.

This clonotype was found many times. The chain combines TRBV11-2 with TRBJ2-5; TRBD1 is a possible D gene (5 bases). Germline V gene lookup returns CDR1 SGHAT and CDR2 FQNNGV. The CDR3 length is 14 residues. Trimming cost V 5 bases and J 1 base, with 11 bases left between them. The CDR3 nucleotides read TGTGCCAGCAGCCCCTGGGGCTTCCAAGAGACCCAGTACTTC. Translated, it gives CASSPWGFQETQYF.